Listed here is a single T cell receptor (beta chain). The antigen is not known. This specimen belongs to a study of cytomegalovirus exposure and HLA in healthy donors. The study ran its PCR with 60 Vbeta and 13 Jbeta primers. Authors' methods: Some 10 million shared chains were among the 65 million to 85 million unique TCR beta chains that a later analysis counted. Using immunoSEQ multiplex PCR, the repertoire was profiled, and TCRdb retains in-frame clones only, with some absent. V, J and clone size reflect that table, while D and trimming were determined from the DNA. This sample has about 130,000 clones; approximately 80% occur once, and the top ten carry roughly 1.5%. Study-level points and caveats: Associated with cytomegalovirus, according to the listing, were some 180 TCR beta chains. Being productive about 90% or about 30% of the time was typical of most TCR beta V segments in an earlier analysis.

This CDR3 comprises 15 residues. From germline, CDR1 is LGHNA and CDR2 YSLEER. The V end lost 0 bases, the J end lost 7 bases, and 16 bases lay between the germline ends. The sample was PBMCs. The receptor was derived from a female donor in good health and CMV-seronegative. The chain joins TRBV4-3 to TRBJ2-7; TRBD2 is a possible D gene (7 bases). This chain's CDR3 is CASSQDLGGVLEQYF. In DNA form, the CDR3 reads TGCGCCAGCAGCCAAGATTTAGGGGGGGTCTTGGAGCAGTACTTC.